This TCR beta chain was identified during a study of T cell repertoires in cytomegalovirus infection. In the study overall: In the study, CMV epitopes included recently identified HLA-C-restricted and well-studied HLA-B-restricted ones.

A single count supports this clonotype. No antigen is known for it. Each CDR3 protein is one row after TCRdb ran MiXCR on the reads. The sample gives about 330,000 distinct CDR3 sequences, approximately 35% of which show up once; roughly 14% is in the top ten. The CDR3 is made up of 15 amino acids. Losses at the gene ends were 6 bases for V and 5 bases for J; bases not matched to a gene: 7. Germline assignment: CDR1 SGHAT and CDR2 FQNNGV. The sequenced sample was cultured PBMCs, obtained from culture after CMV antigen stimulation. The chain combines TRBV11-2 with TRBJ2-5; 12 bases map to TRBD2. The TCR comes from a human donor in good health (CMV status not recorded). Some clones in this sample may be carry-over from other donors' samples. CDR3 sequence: CASRSTSGSVETQYF. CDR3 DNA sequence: TGTGCCAGCAGGTCGACTAGCGGGAGTGTGGAGACCCAGTACTTC.